This T cell receptor (beta chain) was identified in a study of blood T cell repertoires in COVID-19. Looking at the study overall: Some COVID-19 samples were acute and others convalescent; all came from the United States, Italy and Spain. T cells, B-cell-depleted T cells, or PBMCs provided the cDNA or gDNA that served as material.

The CDR3 extends over 11 amino acids. J was trimmed by 14 bases and V by 5 bases; bases with no gene match: 8. Germline lookup yields CDR1 SNHLY and CDR2 FYNNEI. Authors' analysis steps: Counts of nucleated cells, estimated from reference gene primer amplification, were obtained. Sequencing was performed with immunoSEQ multiplex PCR; in TCRdb, only in-frame clones are kept and a portion is missing. V and J calls and clone size follow that table, whereas D and trimming were derived from the DNA. This sample has roughly 410,000 clones, with approximately 89% found just once. In Seattle, patients joined the study during active infection and were tracked longitudinally.

The genes are TRBV2 and TRBJ1-2; 7 nucleotides align to TRBD1. Input material: peripheral blood. The receptor's source is a woman aged 60 to 75 with COVID-19, enrolled during active disease. The CDR3 here is CASSQRQGETF. As DNA, the CDR3 is TGTGCCAGCAGTCAAAGACAGGGTGAAACCTTC.